Shown below are 10 T cell receptor beta chains from a single sample sequenced in a study of blood T cell repertoires in COVID-19. Only in-frame clones appear in the TCRdb table, and some are missing; sequencing was by immunoSEQ multiplex PCR. The sample contains around 340,000 clones, roughly nine tenths of which appear only once. Sequencing was carried out using peripheral blood. These receptors came from an older woman with COVID-19, enrolled during active disease.

This CDR3 reads CAWSQTGGEGYTF. The DNA for the CDR3 is TGTGCCTGGAGTCAGACAGGGGGCGAAGGCTACACCTTC. The chain combines TRBV30 with TRBJ1-2; TRBD1 agrees at 10 bases. The CDR3 is made up of 13 amino acids. The V and J ends lost 2 bases and 8 bases, in that order; junction bases with no gene match: 5. Per germline, CDR1 GTSNPN and CDR2 SVGIG (reference sequence).

The chain carries TRBV10-2 and TRBJ2-7; TRBD1 matches 7 bases. The V gene's germline CDR1 is WSHSY and CDR2 SAAADI. After removal of 10 bases from V and 2 bases from J, the junction contained 5 bases not matched to a gene. CDR3 length equals 12 residues. The CDR3 spells CATGQATYEQYF. Written as DNA, the CDR3 is TGCGCCACCGGACAGGCGACCTACGAGCAGTACTTC.

The V and J genes are TRBV19 and TRBJ1-2, with a weak D call TRBD1 (5 bases). The CDR3 has 14 residues. Germline V gene data show CDR1 as LNHDA and CDR2 as SQIVND (reference sequence). Trimming pared 6 bases from V and 4 bases from J, leaving 15 bases between. The CDR3 sequence: CASSLTGVRYGYTF. In DNA, the CDR3 is TGTGCCAGTAGCCTCACGGGGGTACGCTATGGCTACACCTTC.

The V gene is TRBV18, the J gene TRBJ1-1; no clear D. The CDR3 has 13 residues. From germline, CDR1 is KGHSH and CDR2 LQKENI. Trimming removed 5 bases at V and 3 bases at J, with 10 bases between. Here the CDR3 DNA reads TGTGCCAGCTCATCAAGTCGGGACACTGAAGCTTTCTTT. Protein product: CASSSSRDTEAFF.

V usage is TRBV7-2 and J usage is TRBJ2-7; TRBD2 agrees at 10 bases. After removal of 5 bases from V and 2 bases from J, the junction contained 6 bases not matched to a gene. The CDR3 contains 15 residues. Germline CDR1 SGHTA, CDR2 FQGNSA. The CDR3 is CASSDGLAETYEQYF. CDR3 coding DNA: TGTGCCAGCAGCGACGGACTAGCGGAGACCTACGAGCAGTACTTC.

This clone has just one count. J is TRBJ2-2 and V is TRBV7-3; 8 nucleotides match TRBD1. The ends lost 5 bases at V and 7 bases at J; junction bases unmatched: 6. Looked up from germline, CDR1 is SGHTA and CDR2 is FQGTGA. This CDR3 region has 14 residues. CDR3 loop: CASSPDRAGGELFF. The DNA for the CDR3 is TGTGCCAGCAGCCCGGACAGGGCTGGCGGGGAGCTGTTTTTT.

The chain recombines TRBV5-4 with TRBJ2-3, with 9 positions matching TRBD2. The CDR3 loop spans 16 amino acids. J gave up 3 bases and V 5 bases, and 10 bases lay outside the gene matches. Germline V gene lookup returns CDR1 SGHNT and CDR2 YYREEE (reference sequence). CDR3 sequence: CASSNGGGGATDTQYF. The DNA of the CDR3 is TGTGCCAGCAGTAATGGGGGCGGGGGGGCGACAGATACGCAGTATTTT. The full variable domain, in which reference TRBV5-4 and TRBJ2-3 provide the parts outside the CDR3, is ETGVTQSPTHLIKTRGQQVTLRCSSQSGHNTVSWYQQALGQGPQFIFQYYREEENGRGNFPPRFSGLQFPNYSSELNVNALELDDSALYLCASSNGGGGATDTQYFGPGTRLTVL.

This clone was found once. V is TRBV29-1 and J is TRBJ1-2; D gene uncertain. The CDR3 loop spans 13 amino acids. Germline V CDR1 and CDR2: SQVTM, ANQGSEA. V was cut by 2 bases and J by 4 bases, with 11 bases left in between. The CDR3 loop reads CSVESGFGYGYTF. The CDR3 nucleotides are TGCAGCGTTGAAAGCGGGTTCGGCTATGGCTACACCTTC.

The rearrangement joins TRBV7-9 to TRBJ1-2; 8 bases are a match to TRBD1. Germline lookup yields CDR1 SEHNR and CDR2 FQNEAQ (reference sequence). V lost 6 bases and J lost 6; bases outside the gene matches: 6. The CDR3 loop spans 13 amino acids. CDR3 sequence: CASSRTGTDGYTF. Written as DNA, the CDR3 is TGTGCCAGCAGTCGGACAGGGACTGATGGCTACACCTTC.

The genes are TRBV13 and TRBJ2-3; TRBD2 aligns across 9 bases. With 2 bases clipped from V and 5 bases from J, the junction kept 5 bases outside the gene matches. The CDR3 has 15 residues. The germline V gene has CDR1 PRHDT and CDR2 FYEKMQ (reference sequence). The CDR3 region is CASSLRTSVGDTQYF. As DNA, the CDR3 is TGTGCCAGCAGCTTAAGGACTAGCGTGGGAGATACGCAGTATTTT. Supplemented by reference TRBV13 and TRBJ2-3, the full variable domain reads AAGVIQSPRHLIKEKRETATLKCYPIPRHDTVYWYQQGPGQDPQFLISFYEKMQSDKGSIPDRFSAQQFSDYHSELNMSSLELGDSALYFCASSLRTSVGDTQYFGPGTRLTVL.